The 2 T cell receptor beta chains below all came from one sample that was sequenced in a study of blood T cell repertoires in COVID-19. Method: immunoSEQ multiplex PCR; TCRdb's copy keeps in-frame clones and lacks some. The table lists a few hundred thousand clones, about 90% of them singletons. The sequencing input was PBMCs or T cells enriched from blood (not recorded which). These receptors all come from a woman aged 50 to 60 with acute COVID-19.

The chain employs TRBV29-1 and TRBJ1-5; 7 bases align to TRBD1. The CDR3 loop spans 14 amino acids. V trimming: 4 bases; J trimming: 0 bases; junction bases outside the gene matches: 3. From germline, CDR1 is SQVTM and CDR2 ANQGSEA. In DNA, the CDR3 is TGCAGCGTTGGACAGGGTTCTAGCAATCAGCCCCAGCATTTT. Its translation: CSVGQGSSNQPQHF.

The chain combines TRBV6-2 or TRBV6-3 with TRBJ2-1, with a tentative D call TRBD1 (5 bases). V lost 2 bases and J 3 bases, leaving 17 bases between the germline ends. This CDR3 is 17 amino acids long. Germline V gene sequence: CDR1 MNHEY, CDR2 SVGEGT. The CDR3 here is CASSYLMGRKLYNEQFF. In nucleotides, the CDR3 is TGTGCCAGCAGTTACCTAATGGGGCGGAAACTCTACAATGAGCAGTTCTTC.